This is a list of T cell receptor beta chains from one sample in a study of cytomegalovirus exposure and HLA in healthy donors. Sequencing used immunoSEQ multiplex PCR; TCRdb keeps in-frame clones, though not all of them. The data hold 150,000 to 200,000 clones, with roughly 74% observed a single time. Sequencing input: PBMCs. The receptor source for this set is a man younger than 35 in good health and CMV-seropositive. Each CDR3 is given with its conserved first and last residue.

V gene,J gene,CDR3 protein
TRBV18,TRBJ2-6,CASSLTWAEVSGANVLTF
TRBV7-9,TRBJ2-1,CASSLARAFNEQFF
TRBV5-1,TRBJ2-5,CASSLAGLAGTETQYF
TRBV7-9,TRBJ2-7,CSSSPGLADSSYEQYF
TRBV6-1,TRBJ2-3,CASSEWDTNTDTQYF
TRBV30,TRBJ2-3,CAWSVHRGQDTQYF
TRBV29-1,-,CSVEGLGDRESYEQYF
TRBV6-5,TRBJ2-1,CASRRLDHSYNEQFF
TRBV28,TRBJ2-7,CASSFQGYPYEQYF
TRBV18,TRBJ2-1,CASSPLGPGTSGRARNEQFF
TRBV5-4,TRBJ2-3,CASSLVPGSTDTQYF
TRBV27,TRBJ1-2,CASSLSGDYGYTF
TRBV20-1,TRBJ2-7,CRPGEQYF
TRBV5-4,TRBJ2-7,CASSQDLAGGYEQYF
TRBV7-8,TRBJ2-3,CASSFLPAGTDTQYF
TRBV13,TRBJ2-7,CASSHRDRNSYEQYF
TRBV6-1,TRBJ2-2,CATGVPGELFF
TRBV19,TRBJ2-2,CASSPRTSGTGELFF
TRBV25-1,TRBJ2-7,CARSVPGTGPWGEQYF
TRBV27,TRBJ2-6,CASSLNWANVLTF
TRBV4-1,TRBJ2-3,CASSQDLGQGGPDTQYF
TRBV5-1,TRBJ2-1,CASSLADTIYNEQFF
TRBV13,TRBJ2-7,CASSQLGLGIYEQYF
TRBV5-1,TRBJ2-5,CASSPIPQETQYF
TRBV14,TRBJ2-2,CASSESGRANTGELFF
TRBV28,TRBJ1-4,CASTRGTEKLFF